This is a list of T cell receptor beta chains from one sample in a study of Tregs in tolerant kidney transplant recipients. Some clones are missing from TCRdb's copy, which holds only in-frame ones; the method was immunoSEQ multiplex PCR. In the table there are approximately 100,000 clones, over 85% of which are singletons. Here the sequenced sample was CD4+ T cells from blood, taken before the transplant. These receptors all stem from a human donor who received a combined kidney and bone marrow transplant. Each CDR3 is given with its conserved first and last residue. A D gene is named only where the DNA matches it firmly. Rows give clone size only sometimes, using once, few, many, or a class for an expanded clone.

v_gene,d_gene,j_gene,abundance,CDR3nt,CDR3aa
TRBV5-1,TRBD1,TRBJ2-5,NA,TGCGCCAGCAGTGACAGGGGGCGCAGAGTCGAAGAGACCCAGTACTTC,CASSDRGRRVEETQYF
TRBV19,TRBD1,TRBJ1-3,NA,TGTGCCAGTAACAGGGGTGGCCTTGGAAACACCATATATTTT,CASNRGGLGNTIYF
TRBV19,NA,TRBJ1-5,NA,TGTGCCAGTGGGGCAGGGCCGAGCAATCAGCCCCAGCATTTT,CASGAGPSNQPQHF
TRBV5-6,NA,TRBJ1-1,once,TGTGCCAGCAGCTTGGTTCGGGGTAAGGTCACTGAAGCTTTCTTT,CASSLVRGKVTEAFF
TRBV30,NA,TRBJ2-6,NA,TGTGCCTGGAGCCCCTTATCGGCCAACGTCCTGACTTTC,CAWSPLSANVLTF
TRBV18,TRBD1,TRBJ1-2,NA,TGTGCCAGCTCACTGACCGGGACAGGGGTTAGGTATGGCTACACCTTC,CASSLTGTGVRYGYTF
TRBV6-5,NA,TRBJ1-2,NA,TGTGCCAGCAGTGCCAGAGCCCGAGGGAGCTATGGCTACACCTTC,CASSARARGSYGYTF
TRBV28,NA,TRBJ1-1,NA,TGTGCCAGCAGTTTACCAGGCTCCATGAACACTGAAGCTTTCTTT,CASSLPGSMNTEAFF
TRBV5-1,TRBD1,TRBJ1-1,NA,TGCGCCAGCAGCTCGACAGGGGGGCTATCTGAAGCTTTCTTT,CASSSTGGLSEAFF
TRBV14,TRBD2,TRBJ2-7,NA,TGTGCCAGCAAACTAGCGGGAGGCTACGAGCAGTACTTC,CASKLAGGYEQYF
TRBV4-1,NA,TRBJ2-1,NA,TGCGCCAGCAGCGGCCGGGTCAGTACAGGGACCAATGAGCAGTTCTTC,CASSGRVSTGTNEQFF
TRBV28,TRBD1,TRBJ1-1,NA,TGTGCCAGCAATGGACAGGTCATGAACACTGAAGCTTTCTTT,CASNGQVMNTEAFF
TRBV5-1,TRBD1,TRBJ2-3,NA,TGCGCCAGCAGCTTGGCGGGGGACAGGGTTGCAGATACGCAGTATTTT,CASSLAGDRVADTQYF
TRBV6-5,NA,TRBJ2-7,NA,TGTGCCAGCAGTGACTGGGGGGAGAATTCCTACGAGCAGTACTTC,CASSDWGENSYEQYF
TRBV18,NA,TRBJ1-5,NA,TGTGCCAGCTCTTTACAAGGCAATCAGCCCCAGCATTTT,CASSLQGNQPQHF
TRBV19,NA,TRBJ1-4,NA,TGTGCCAGTCACCTCGGGGAAGGGATTAATGAAAAACTGTTTTTT,CASHLGEGINEKLFF
TRBV5-1,TRBD1,TRBJ1-6,NA,TGCGCCAGCAGCTACGGAGGTGGACAGGGTATTTACTCCCCCCTCCACTTT,CASSYGGGQGIYSPLHF
TRBV29-1,TRBD2,TRBJ2-7,NA,TGCAGCGTTGAAGATTCAGGTAGCGGGGGGACCTACGAGCAGTACTTC,CSVEDSGSGGTYEQYF
TRBV11-3,NA,TRBJ2-2,NA,TGTGCCAGCAGCTTAGCTGTCCTCACCGGGGAGCTGTTTTTT,CASSLAVLTGELFF
TRBV5-4,TRBD1,TRBJ1-1,once,TGTGCCAGCACCTTGGACAGGGTGTACACTGAAGCTTTCTTT,CASTLDRVYTEAFF
TRBV14,NA,TRBJ2-7,NA,TGTGCCAGCAGCCCCCTCGGGGGTACTTACGAGCAGTACTTC,CASSPLGGTYEQYF
TRBV5-1,TRBD1,TRBJ2-2,NA,TGCGCCAGCACGAAGACAGGGGGCGTAACCCCGAACACCGGGGAGCTGTTTTTT,CASTKTGGVTPNTGELFF
TRBV28,TRBD2,TRBJ2-1,NA,TGTGCCAGCGGACCGAGGACTAGCGGGAAGTACAATGAGCAGTTCTTC,CASGPRTSGKYNEQFF
TRBV5-4,TRBD1,TRBJ1-6,NA,TGTGCCAGCAGTTCTGTAACAGGGGATTATTCACCCCTCCACTTT,CASSSVTGDYSPLHF
TRBV10-3,NA,TRBJ1-2,few,TGTGCCATCAGTGAGTCGACGGGGGTGAGCTATGGCTACACCTTC,CAISESTGVSYGYTF
TRBV29-1,NA,TRBJ2-7,NA,TGCAGCGTTGCCGTCGGCGGGGTAAACAGTTACGAGCAGTACTTC,CSVAVGGVNSYEQYF
TRBV5-4,TRBD2,TRBJ2-1,NA,TGTGCCAGCAGCCTTACGGGACTATATGGTGAGCAGTTCTTC,CASSLTGLYGEQFF
TRBV6-6,TRBD2,TRBJ2-1,few,TGTGCCAGCGGACTAGCGGGAGTTTATGAGCAGTTCTTC,CASGLAGVYEQFF
TRBV5-4,TRBD1,TRBJ1-1,NA,TGTGCCAGCAGCCCGACCACCTACAGGGGGCGTGGGTATGCTGAAGCTTTCTTT,CASSPTTYRGRGYAEAFF
TRBV5-4,NA,TRBJ1-1,NA,TGTGCCAGCAGCCACGACACTGTTATGAACACTGAAGCTTTCTTT,CASSHDTVMNTEAFF
TRBV18,TRBD1,TRBJ2-7,NA,TGTGCCAGCTCACCGTTCGACAGGGGACTCTACGAGCAGTACTTC,CASSPFDRGLYEQYF
TRBV11-2,NA,TRBJ2-1,NA,TGTGCCAGCAGCTTAGACAGGCTTAACAATGAGCAGTTCTTC,CASSLDRLNNEQFF
TRBV11-3,TRBD1,TRBJ2-7,NA,TGTGCCAGCAGCTCCGGGGAGGGACAGGGGAACTCCTACGAGCAGTACTTC,CASSSGEGQGNSYEQYF
TRBV7-2,NA,TRBJ1-6,NA,TGTGCCAGCAGCTTATCAGGGGCCGGTTCACCCCTCCACTTT,CASSLSGAGSPLHF
TRBV9,NA,TRBJ1-1,NA,TGTGCCAGCAGCGTAGACGGGTACACTGAAGCTTTCTTT,CASSVDGYTEAFF
TRBV4-2,NA,TRBJ1-2,NA,TGTGCCAGCAGCCCGACCCCGAGGCAGAACTATGGCTACACCTTC,CASSPTPRQNYGYTF
TRBV19,NA,TRBJ2-1,few,TGTGCCAGTAGTATTTCCATCCATGAGCAGTTCTTC,CASSISIHEQFF
TRBV19,NA,TRBJ2-7,NA,TGTGCCAGTAGTATAGGCCCGGTCTCCTACGAGCAGTACTTC,CASSIGPVSYEQYF
TRBV4-2,TRBD2,TRBJ2-7,NA,TGTGCCAGCAATGAACTAGCGGGGGTCCACGAGCAGTACTTC,CASNELAGVHEQYF
TRBV7-2,TRBD2,TRBJ2-3,NA,TGTGCCAGCGAGCCGGGGGGGATAGATACGCAGTATTTT,CASEPGGIDTQYF
TRBV10-3,TRBD1,TRBJ2-5,NA,TGTGCCATCAGTACGGACAGGGGCCAAGAGACCCAGTACTTC,CAISTDRGQETQYF
TRBV19,TRBD1,TRBJ2-2,NA,TGTGCCAGTAGTAGAGACAGGGCCGTTGGCACCGGGGAGCTGTTTTTT,CASSRDRAVGTGELFF
TRBV29-1,TRBD1,TRBJ1-4,NA,TGCAGCGTTGACACAGGGGCAACTAATGAAAAACTGTTTTTT,CSVDTGATNEKLFF
TRBV13,NA,TRBJ1-6,NA,TGTGCCAGCAGCGAAGGGGATTCACCCCTCCACTTT,CASSEGDSPLHF
TRBV5-1,TRBD1,TRBJ1-2,NA,TGCGCCAGCAGCCGGGACAGGGGTAACTATGGCTACACCTTC,CASSRDRGNYGYTF